The rows below give T cell receptor beta chains drawn from one sample of a study of CD8 T cells in ankylosing spondylitis. TCRdb used MiXCR to reprocess the 5' RACE reads, holding one entry per CDR3 protein. The table records around 890,000 distinct CDR3 sequences, around 11% of them present only once. The sequenced material came from blood, either unsorted or a sorted T cell fraction (not recorded which). Receptor source: a male donor with ankylosing spondylitis. Both conserved end residues are part of each CDR3. The D gene is left open where the match is weak. The size entry is marked missing in some rows and otherwise reads once, few, many or a size class.

j_call: TRBJ2-1; clone_size: -; d_call: TRBD2; v_call: TRBV5-1; cdr3_nt: TGCGCCAGCAGCTTGGGGTCTGCGGGAGTGAATGAGCAGTTCTTC; cdr3_aa: CASSLGSAGVNEQFF
j_call: TRBJ2-1; clone_size: -; d_call: -; v_call: TRBV3-1; cdr3_nt: TGTGCCAGCAGCCAGCCGGACAAGAACAATGAGCAGTTCTTC; cdr3_aa: CASSQPDKNNEQFF
j_call: TRBJ1-2; clone_size: many; d_call: -; v_call: TRBV7-2; cdr3_nt: TGTGCCAGCAGCTTAGGGCGGTCCAACTATGGCTACACCTTC; cdr3_aa: CASSLGRSNYGYTF
j_call: TRBJ1-2; clone_size: many; d_call: -; v_call: TRBV12-3/TRBV12-4; cdr3_nt: TGTGCCAGCACCCTAGTAGGTTCCTATGGCTACACCTTC; cdr3_aa: CASTLVGSYGYTF
j_call: TRBJ2-3; clone_size: many; d_call: -; v_call: TRBV29-1; cdr3_nt: TGCAGCGTTCGGAGGTTGCCAGATACGCAGTATTTT; cdr3_aa: CSVRRLPDTQYF
j_call: TRBJ2-1; clone_size: -; d_call: TRBD2; v_call: TRBV5-6; cdr3_nt: TGTGCCAGCAGCTTGTTGCGGGAGGGCCAAGTCGATGAGCAGTTCTTC; cdr3_aa: CASSLLREGQVDEQFF
j_call: TRBJ2-1; clone_size: few; d_call: -; v_call: TRBV20-1; cdr3_nt: TGCAGTGCTAGCCCGTCCGCCTCGAGCTCCTACAATGAGCAGTTCTTC; cdr3_aa: CSASPSASSSYNEQFF
j_call: TRBJ1-2; clone_size: -; d_call: TRBD1; v_call: TRBV3-1; cdr3_nt: TGTGCCAGCAGGGGACAGTCCCTTAACTATGGCTACACCTTC; cdr3_aa: CASRGQSLNYGYTF
j_call: TRBJ2-3; clone_size: few; d_call: -; v_call: TRBV29-1; cdr3_nt: TGCAGCGTTGGGGGCAGCGTATCTAGTGCAGATACGCAGTATTTT; cdr3_aa: CSVGGSVSSADTQYF
j_call: TRBJ2-3; clone_size: many; d_call: -; v_call: TRBV29-1; cdr3_nt: TGCAGCGTTGAAGGGGCAGGGGGGACAGATACGCAGTATTTT; cdr3_aa: CSVEGAGGTDTQYF
j_call: TRBJ1-2; clone_size: many; d_call: -; v_call: TRBV5-1; cdr3_nt: TGCGCCAGCAGCTTGAACCCAGCCAGCGGGTCTAAGGGCTACACCTTC; cdr3_aa: CASSLNPASGSKGYTF
j_call: TRBJ2-1; clone_size: many; d_call: -; v_call: TRBV7-9; cdr3_nt: TGTGCCAGCAGCTTTGTCGGCTACAATGAGCAGTTCTTC; cdr3_aa: CASSFVGYNEQFF
j_call: TRBJ2-7; clone_size: few; d_call: -; v_call: TRBV6-6; cdr3_nt: TGTGCCAGCAGTTCCCACACAGGGGGGGGCACCTACGAGCAGTACTTC; cdr3_aa: CASSSHTGGGTYEQYF
j_call: TRBJ1-2; clone_size: -; d_call: TRBD1; v_call: TRBV5-6; cdr3_nt: TGTGCCAGCAGCATTACCACAGGGGCGCTTAACTATGGCTACACCTTC; cdr3_aa: CASSITTGALNYGYTF
j_call: TRBJ2-7; clone_size: few; d_call: TRBD1; v_call: TRBV20-1; cdr3_nt: TGCAGTGCTAAGGACAGGGCCCACGAGCAGTACTTC; cdr3_aa: CSAKDRAHEQYF
j_call: TRBJ2-3; clone_size: many; d_call: TRBD2; v_call: TRBV29-1; cdr3_nt: TGCAGCGGAGTCCCGAGAAGCGGGAGTTATATGGATACGCAGTATTTT; cdr3_aa: CSGVPRSGSYMDTQYF
j_call: TRBJ1-5; clone_size: few; d_call: -; v_call: TRBV20-1; cdr3_nt: TGCAGTGCTAGAGGGGGTAGCGGGATCCTATTGGGCAATCAGCCCCAGCATTTT; cdr3_aa: CSARGGSGILLGNQPQHF
j_call: TRBJ2-1; clone_size: -; d_call: -; v_call: TRBV7-9; cdr3_nt: TGTGCCAGCAGCCGGGACGGTCTCTCCTACAATGAGCAGTTCTTC; cdr3_aa: CASSRDGLSYNEQFF
j_call: TRBJ2-7; clone_size: -; d_call: -; v_call: TRBV6-2/TRBV6-3; cdr3_nt: TGTGCCAGCAGCCCATTCTTGGACGAGCAGTACTTC; cdr3_aa: CASSPFLDEQYF
j_call: TRBJ2-5; clone_size: -; d_call: TRBD2; v_call: TRBV20-1; cdr3_nt: TGCAGTGCTAGAGATGACCGGACTAGCGGGAGAGAGACCCAGTACTTC; cdr3_aa: CSARDDRTSGRETQYF
j_call: TRBJ1-2; clone_size: -; d_call: -; v_call: TRBV10-3; cdr3_nt: TGTGCCACCGGGGGGGACAATAACTATGGCTACACCTTC; cdr3_aa: CATGGDNNYGYTF
j_call: TRBJ2-1; clone_size: -; d_call: -; v_call: TRBV20-1; cdr3_nt: TGCAGTGCCCCTGACCTCAATGAGCAGTTCTTC; cdr3_aa: CSAPDLNEQFF
j_call: TRBJ2-3; clone_size: -; d_call: TRBD2; v_call: TRBV4-1; cdr3_nt: TGCGCCAGCAGCCTACTAGCGACCTTCACAGATACGCAGTATTTT; cdr3_aa: CASSLLATFTDTQYF
j_call: TRBJ1-6; clone_size: few; d_call: -; v_call: TRBV5-1; cdr3_nt: TGCGCCAGCAGCTCCGGGCCAAACAGTTCACCCCTCCACTTT; cdr3_aa: CASSSGPNSSPLHF
j_call: TRBJ2-1; clone_size: -; d_call: TRBD1; v_call: TRBV5-1; cdr3_nt: TGCGCCAGCAGTGACAGGGGCGGCGCTGAGCAGTTCTTC; cdr3_aa: CASSDRGGAEQFF
j_call: TRBJ2-2; clone_size: -; d_call: TRBD1; v_call: TRBV6-2/TRBV6-3; cdr3_nt: TGTGCCAGCAGTACTCGGGACAGGGGGCTACTCTCTACTACGAACACCGGGGAGCTGTTTTTT; cdr3_aa: CASSTRDRGLLSTTNTGELFF
j_call: TRBJ2-1; clone_size: few; d_call: TRBD2; v_call: TRBV3-1; cdr3_nt: TGTGCCAGCAGCCAACCCGGACTAGCGGGAGAGGGTGAGCAGTTCTTC; cdr3_aa: CASSQPGLAGEGEQFF
j_call: TRBJ1-1; clone_size: few; d_call: TRBD1; v_call: TRBV29-1; cdr3_nt: TGCAGCGTTAGGACAGGGGCGAACACTGAAGCTTTCTTT; cdr3_aa: CSVRTGANTEAFF